Listed below are T cell receptor beta chains from one sample, sequenced in a study of blood T cells in healthy people across ages. TCRdb reprocessed the 5' RACE reads with MiXCR, giving one entry per CDR3 protein. The sample includes hundreds of thousands of distinct CDR3 sequences, under 30% seen only once; the top ten take about 18%. The sample comprised blood. The origin of the receptors is a woman aged 80 or over in good health. The conserved cysteine and the conserved F or W are not part of the CDR3 here. Each record gives: V gene, CDR3 protein.

TRBV20-1 | SAKGHDHNEQF
TRBV11-2 | ASSNRQVGVGELF
TRBV7-8 | ASSLGQGADIQY
TRBV29-1 | SVGRGNTEAF
TRBV7-9 | ASSTREGRYNEQF
TRBV27 | ASSRQGRRETQY
TRBV12-3/TRBV12-4 | ASSLAGRPRGYT
TRBV5-1 | ASSLDTYGHT
TRBV24-1 | ATTRDRGSYEQY
TRBV20-1 | SATQRTYNSPLH
TRBV29-1 | SVEDLRQASGYT
TRBV5-4 | ASSPTWREETQY
TRBV20-1 | SANDRRTGYGYT
TRBV7-2 | ASSLRHTGNTIY
TRBV6-1 | ASRDRTGIHEQY
TRBV7-2 | ASSLGSAWAGTDTQY
TRBV6-2/TRBV6-3 | ASRALERTLAKNIQY
TRBV6-2/TRBV6-3 | ASTRGWGQLYEQY
TRBV6-1 | ASSEAGIRWEQF
TRBV3-1 | ASSQQFTVTETQF
TRBV11-2 | ASSYAGGEY
TRBV4-1 | ASSQVGDGHRLAKNIQY
TRBV7-9 | ASLQGTSGGIYNEQF
TRBV11-3 | ASSPGSGGANVLT
TRBV7-8 | ASSLKAGAQQAGELF
TRBV29-1 | SVAGTSGGIYNEQF
TRBV30 | ARGLSGANVLT
TRBV18 | ASSPPTGQETQY
TRBV3-1 | ASSLRLGNEQF
TRBV7-8 | ASSYPSTRSNEQY
TRBV6-2/TRBV6-3 | ASSPQLAGSHTQY
TRBV28 | ASSFPPLMEQY
TRBV7-9 | ASSSDTLSPLH
TRBV6-2/TRBV6-3 | ASKRDSYNEQF
TRBV20-1 | SARDPGSPLSGANVLT
TRBV11-2 | ASTRGTWDIQY
TRBV20-1 | SAPIPLRGGRDTQY
TRBV5-1 | ASSLASSGGNSPLH
TRBV2 | ASTETGVNSPLH
TRBV7-2 | ASRTGGVAANTGELF
TRBV9 | ASSPRRGPYNEQF
TRBV3-1 | ASSRQLPAKGYEQY
TRBV24-1 | ATSENTSGGRRDTQY
TRBV18 | ASSPLQGSYEQY
TRBV6-2/TRBV6-3 | ASRPSGVRGSNTGELF
TRBV19 | ASSRTGFGEQY
TRBV7-2 | ASTRGGASYEQY
TRBV20-1 | SAREGRSYEQY
TRBV5-1 | ASGTGAENIQY
TRBV20-1 | SARSEITFFYNEQF
TRBV7-2 | ASSTSGTDWTLH
TRBV6-2/TRBV6-3 | ASRTANYGYT
TRBV24-1 | ATSGQSRSYNEQF
TRBV12-3/TRBV12-4 | ASSLNTWGDGYT
TRBV11-2 | ASSIPLQGSNEQF
TRBV12-3/TRBV12-4 | ASSPGVVQETQY
TRBV24-1 | ATSDLRGGPNNEQF
TRBV3-1 | ASSPEGAASEGKRF
TRBV9 | ASSVEQGNYEQY
TRBV18 | DSSPARTGRDGYT